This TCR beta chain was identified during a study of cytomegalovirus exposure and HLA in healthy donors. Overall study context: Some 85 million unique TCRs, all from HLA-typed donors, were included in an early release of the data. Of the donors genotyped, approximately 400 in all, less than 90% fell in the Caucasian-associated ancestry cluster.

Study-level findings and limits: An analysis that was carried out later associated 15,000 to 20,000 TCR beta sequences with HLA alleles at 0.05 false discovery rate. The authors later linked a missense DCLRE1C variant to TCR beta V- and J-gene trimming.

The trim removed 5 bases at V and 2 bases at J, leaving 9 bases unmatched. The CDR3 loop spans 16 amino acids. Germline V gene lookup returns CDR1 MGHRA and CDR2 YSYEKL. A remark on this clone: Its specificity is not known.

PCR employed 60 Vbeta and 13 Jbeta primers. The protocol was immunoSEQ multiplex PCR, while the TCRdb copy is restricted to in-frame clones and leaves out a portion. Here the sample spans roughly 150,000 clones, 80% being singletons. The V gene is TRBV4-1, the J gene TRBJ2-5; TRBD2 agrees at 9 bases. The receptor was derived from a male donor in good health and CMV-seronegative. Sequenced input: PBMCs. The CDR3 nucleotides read TGCGCCAGCAGCTTACGCCCTAGCGGGAAGCAAGAGACCCAGTACTTC. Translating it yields CASSLRPSGKQETQYF.